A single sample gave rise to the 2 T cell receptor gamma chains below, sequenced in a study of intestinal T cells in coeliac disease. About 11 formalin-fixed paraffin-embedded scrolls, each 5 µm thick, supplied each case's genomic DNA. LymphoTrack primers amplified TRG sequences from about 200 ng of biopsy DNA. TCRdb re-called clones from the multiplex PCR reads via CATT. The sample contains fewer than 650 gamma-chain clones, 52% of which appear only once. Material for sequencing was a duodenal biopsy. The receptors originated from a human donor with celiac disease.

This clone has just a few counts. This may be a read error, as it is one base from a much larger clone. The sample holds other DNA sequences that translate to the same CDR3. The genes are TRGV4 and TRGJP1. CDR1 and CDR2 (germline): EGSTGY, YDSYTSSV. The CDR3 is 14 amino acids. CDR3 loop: CATWEGRPGWFKIF. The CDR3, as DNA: TGTGCCACCTGGGAAGGGAGGCCTGGTTGGTTCAAGATATTC.

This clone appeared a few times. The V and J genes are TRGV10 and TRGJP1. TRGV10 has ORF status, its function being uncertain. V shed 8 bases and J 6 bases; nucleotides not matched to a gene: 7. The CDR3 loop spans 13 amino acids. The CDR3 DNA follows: TGTGCTGCGTGGGATTTATCTGGTTGGTTCAAGATATTT. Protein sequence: CAAWDLSGWFKIF.